This TCR beta chain was identified during a study of T cells in Graves' hyperthyroidism and ophthalmopathy (dated by TCRdb to about 2019). In terms of the full investigation: Peripheral blood samples were taken at initial diagnosis, before any treatment was given. To identify TCR V-J signatures that set the groups apart, the researchers used a discovery cohort of about a hundred patients, made up of under 45 with Graves' ophthalmopathy and some 60 with stable Graves' hyperthyroidism. Whether ophthalmopathy could be predicted prospectively was tested in an independent validation cohort made up of fewer than 20 hyperthyroidism patients plus 17 patients who later progressed to ophthalmopathy. The roughly 90 discovery patients were divided at random into training and test sets in a 7:3 ratio. In roughly six Graves' hyperthyroidism patients, the study also compared T-cell repertoires from thyroid tissue with T-cell repertoires from blood. Once sampling was done, hyperthyroidism patients were given methimazole at a starting dose of 30 mg daily, whereas ophthalmopathy patients were given high-dose intravenous methylprednisolone. TCR Vbeta CDR3 sequencing of 130 to 150 peripheral blood samples (fewer than 45 ophthalmopathy, over 70 hyperthyroidism and approximately 17 progressor patients) is reported in the paper. Points the paper makes about the study in general: Most expanded thyroid clonotypes (frequency above 0.001) were also detected in blood, a finding suggesting that blood repertoires may reflect thyroid immune responses. No statistical method was used to set the sample size in advance, and investigators knew the group allocation. In validation, the model predicted progression to ophthalmopathy with approximately 69% sensitivity and 72% to 75% specificity, a median of 6.5 months before onset. In cross-validation, a model built on a 13 V-J signature told ophthalmopathy apart from stable hyperthyroidism with about 90% sensitivity and roughly 82% specificity, and in testing the same model reached 80%/75%.

This clonotype showed up just once. Its antigen is unknown. No qualities accompany the bases; no much larger clone lies one base away. One read alone is a weak basis. Ophthalmopathy patients had moderately to severely active disease, with a Clinical Activity Score of 3 or more, a NOSPECS grade of 4 or more, and a disease duration of less than 3 months. Exclusion was applied to patients with uncontrolled infections, other autoimmune diseases, pregnancy or lactation. Diagnoses were established on the basis of clinical symptoms, serum thyroxine and TRAb, thyroid ultrasound, and orbital computed tomography. PBMCs were separated from approximately 9.9 ml of fresh peripheral blood using Ficoll-Paque density gradient centrifugation. Total RNA was extracted with Trizol reagent, and quality was checked on an Agilent 2100 Bioanalyzer. Amplification of TCR beta CDR3 regions was carried out from RNA transcripts. A first-round RT-PCR of the TCR CDR3 used the HTBI primer set with the Qiagen OneStep RT-PCR kit. Libraries were constructed in a second round of multiplex PCR, after which size selection and purification were performed. Libraries were sequenced paired-end with 100 bp reads on an Illumina HiSeq2000. The source study handled its data this way. SOAPnuke was used to process the raw data, with reads discarded if the reads contained adapters or uncalled bases, had a mean Phred below 15, or lacked an exact constant-primer or identifier match. High-quality paired reads were merged using COPE v1.2.5, and each unique nucleotide sequence was defined as a clonotype. Clonotypes were aligned to IMGT TRBV, TRBD and TRBJ reference segments using MiTCR v1.1. Analysis was restricted to V-J combinations with a frequency above 0.0001, which covered 98% to 99.2% of repertoires. The TCS score was defined as F50 (clonal expansion) divided by E x V (chaos), with BLOSUM62-based TCRdist calculated between CDR3 peptides within each V-J. Welch's t-statistics and random forest reduced several hundred V-J features to around 14, which were used in a naive Bayes classifier (R e1071). Starting from the raw public reads, TCRdb applied fastp trimming at Q25, assembled clones with MiXCR and retained in-frame beta chains. One record per CDR3 amino acid sequence lists the most common genes and DNA. TCRdb, rather than the study authors, made the V and J calls. This sample holds a few hundred thousand distinct CDR3 sequences; 16% were observed only once. The ten biggest clones cover more than 3% of the sample.

Sequences were obtained from blood. The source is a middle-aged woman with Graves' ophthalmopathy.

The CDR3 in this case is CAISVGGRSDGYTF. The DNA is as follows: TGTGCCATCAGTGTTGGGGGCCGCAGCGATGGCTACACCTTC. Recombination linked TRBV10-3 to TRBJ1-2; the D gene is perhaps TRBD1, on 6 matching bases. The germline V gene encodes CDR1 ENHRY and CDR2 SYGVKD. The V end loses 4 bases and the J end loses 6 bases, and a stretch of 15 bases separates them. The CDR3 runs 14 amino acids, cysteine and phenylalanine included. Only CDR3 DNA is held: 42 bases, read in frame from base 1.